The present entry profiles one T cell receptor (beta chain) with its context. The antigen remains undetermined. The data were taken from a study of T cell repertoires in cytomegalovirus infection. Study overall: In public TCR beta signatures, there were indications of both CMV infection and matching HLA type. Whole-study findings and limits: Predominance within the ex vivo response was attributable to HLA-C-restricted CMV-specific TCR beta clonotypes.

Each CDR3 protein gets one entry after TCRdb re-called the reads with MiXCR. The data hold hundreds of thousands of distinct CDR3 sequences, with around a third observed a single time. CDR1 is KGHDR and CDR2 is SFDVKD in the germline V gene. Trimming left V 7 bases short and J 1 base short, with 12 bases between. The CDR3 is made up of 14 amino acids. This receptor was obtained from a human donor in good health (CMV status not recorded). Some clones in this sample may be carry-over from other donors' samples. The sample was cultured CD8+ T cells from PBMCs, taken from culture after CMV antigen stimulation. The chain recombines TRBV24-1 with TRBJ1-1, with no clear D. CDR3 amino acids: CATRAVGANTEAFF. CDR3 DNA: TGTGCCACCAGGGCAGTAGGAGCGAACACTGAAGCTTTCTTT.